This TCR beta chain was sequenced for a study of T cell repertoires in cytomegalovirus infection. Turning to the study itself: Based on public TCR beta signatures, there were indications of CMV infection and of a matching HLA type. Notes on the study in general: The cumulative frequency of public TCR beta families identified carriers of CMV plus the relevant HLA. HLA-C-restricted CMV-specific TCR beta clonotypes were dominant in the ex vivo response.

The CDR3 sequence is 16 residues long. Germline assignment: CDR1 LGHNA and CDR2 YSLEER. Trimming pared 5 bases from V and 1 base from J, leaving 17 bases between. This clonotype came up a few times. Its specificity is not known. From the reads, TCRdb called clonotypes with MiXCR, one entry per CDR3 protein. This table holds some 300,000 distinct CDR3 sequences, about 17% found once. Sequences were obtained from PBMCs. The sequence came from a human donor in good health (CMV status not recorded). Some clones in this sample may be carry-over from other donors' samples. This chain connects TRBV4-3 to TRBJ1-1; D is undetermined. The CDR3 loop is CASSASTQGWNTEAFF. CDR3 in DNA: TGCGCCAGCAGCGCCTCCACTCAAGGGTGGAACACTGAAGCTTTCTTT.